These 14 T cell receptor beta chains were sequenced from one sample in a study of T cell clones after liver transplantation. The table came from immunoSEQ multiplex PCR; TCRdb's copy has only in-frame clones and leaves some out. This sample carries about 12,000 clones, under 75% of them seen once, and the ten largest clones take approximately 33%. This sample comprised CD8+ T cells from blood, obtained at the 22-month timepoint. The source is a human patient who received a liver transplant. Some T cells may originate from the graft donor.

V usage is TRBV14 and J usage is TRBJ1-1; D unclear. CDR1 is SGHDN, CDR2 FVKESK, per germline. The ends were cut back, 4 bases at V and 0 bases at J, with 21 bases in the middle. The CDR3 length is 18 residues. Here the CDR3 reads CASSPRTPGAVMNTEAFF. The CDR3 DNA reads as TGTGCCAGCAGCCCCCGGACCCCGGGCGCTGTTATGAACACTGAAGCTTTCTTT.

This clone was detected many times. The chain joins TRBV11-2 to TRBJ2-2; D gene unclear. The CDR3 runs 14 residues. Trimming shortened V by 1 base and J by 1 base, and 4 bases separated the two germline ends. Germline V gives CDR1 SGHAT, CDR2 FQNNGV. CDR3 in DNA: TGTGCCAGCAGCTTAGCGGGGAACACCGGGGAGCTGTTTTTT. Amino acids: CASSLAGNTGELFF.

This clone ranks as hyperexpanded (1% or more). Distinct nucleotide sequences in the sample also encode this CDR3. The V call is TRBV7-6, the J call TRBJ2-1; D is ambiguous. The CDR3 sequence is 13 residues long. V lost 6 bases, J lost 0 bases, and 6 bases lay in between. Germline loops: CDR1 SGHVS, CDR2 FNYEAQ. CDR3: CASSRSSYNEQFF. The CDR3 nucleotides are TGTGCCAGCAGTCGGAGCTCCTACAATGAGCAGTTCTTC.

V is TRBV28 and J is TRBJ2-1; D unresolved. Germline CDR1 is MDHEN and CDR2 is SYDVKM. The CDR3 is 13 amino acids. V lost 10 bases to trimming and J lost 0 bases, with 10 bases between them. CDR3 nucleotide sequence: TGTGCCACCAACCTGGTCTCCTACAATGAGCAGTTCTTC. Translating gives CATNLVSYNEQFF. The full variable domain, its missing parts supplied by reference TRBV28 and TRBJ2-1, is DVKVTQSSRYLVKRTGEKVFLECVQDMDHENMFWYRQDPGLGLRLIYFSYDVKMKEKGDIPEGYSVSREKKERFSLILESASTNQTSMYLCATNLVSYNEQFFGPGTRLTVL.

This chain links TRBV7-9 with TRBJ1-2, with unresolved D. The CDR3 runs 14 residues. In germline, CDR1 is SEHNR, CDR2 FQNEAQ (reference sequence). V lost 5 bases and J 5 bases, leaving 15 bases between the germline ends. This chain's CDR3 is CASSPAGSDYGYTF. In DNA, the CDR3 is TGTGCCAGCAGCCCCGCGGGCAGCGATTATGGCTACACCTTC.

The chain combines TRBV28 with TRBJ2-7; a possible D gene is TRBD2 (6 bases). This CDR3 contains 14 residues. V lost 8 bases and J 6 bases, leaving 20 bases between the germline ends. CDR1 and CDR2 (germline): MDHEN, SYDVKM. The CDR3 DNA reads as TGTGCCAGCGGTGGGGGACTTCCCCCAGGCGAGCAGTACTTC. It codes for CASGGGLPPGEQYF.

The chain combines TRBV6-6 with TRBJ1-2, with D uncertain. V shed 4 bases and J shed 5 bases, with 14 bases lying between them. Germline CDR1 reads MNHNY; CDR2 reads SVGAGI (reference sequence). The CDR3 contains 14 residues. The CDR3, as DNA: TGTGCCAGCAGTTGGTACCCCGGCGGGTATGGCTACACCTTC. This codes for CASSWYPGGYGYTF.

The sample holds many counts of this clone. The same CDR3 arises from other DNA sequences in this sample as well. The chain recombines TRBV27 with TRBJ2-2; D is unclear. Germline V gives CDR1 MNHEY, CDR2 SMNVEV (reference sequence). V lost 3 bases, J lost 2 bases, and 1 base lay in between. CDR3 length: 12 residues. The CDR3 nucleotides are TGTGCCAGCAGTTTTAACACCGGGGAGCTGTTTTTT. Translated, it gives CASSFNTGELFF.

In this sample, this clone turned up a few times. This chain links TRBV28 with TRBJ2-2; 10 bases are a match to TRBD1. Germline V lookup: CDR1 MDHEN, CDR2 SYDVKM. The V gene end was trimmed by 7 bases and the J gene end by 5 bases; junction bases not matched to a gene: 13. The CDR3 loop spans 17 amino acids. The CDR3 protein is CASTPRPGQGGTGELFF. The CDR3 DNA follows: TGTGCCAGCACCCCGCGACCCGGACAGGGGGGGACCGGGGAGCTGTTTTTT.

The chain couples TRBV7-9 to TRBJ2-7; TRBD2 matches 7 bases. Germline V CDR1 and CDR2: SEHNR, FQNEAQ (reference sequence). The CDR3 has 15 amino acids. J gave up 4 bases and V 5 bases, and 11 bases lay outside the gene matches. The CDR3 nucleotides are TGTGCCAGCAGCCCCCGGAGCGGGATCTTGTACGAGCAGTACTTC. Protein sequence: CASSPRSGILYEQYF.

This chain links TRBV6-1 with TRBJ2-7; D gene uncertain. Germline assignment: CDR1 MNHNS and CDR2 SASEGT. V gave up 5 bases and J gave up 5 bases, with 13 bases separating them. The CDR3 runs 13 residues. In DNA, the CDR3 is TGTGCCAGCAGTCCGGAAGGGTCGAACGAGCAGTACTTC. Its protein is CASSPEGSNEQYF.

The CDR3 DNA is TGTGCCAGCAGTCCTAGCACAGATACGCAGTATTTT. This translates into CASSPSTDTQYF. The rearrangement joins TRBV2 to TRBJ2-3; D is unresolved. Germline values: CDR1 SNHLY, CDR2 FYNNEI. This CDR3 spans 12 amino acids. Deletions cut 5 bases from V and 0 bases from J, with 3 bases between.

V usage is TRBV27 and J usage is TRBJ2-1; 11 bases match TRBD1. The CDR3 has 14 amino acids. Germline V CDR1 and CDR2: MNHEY, SMNVEV (reference sequence). V lost 8 bases and J lost 4; bases outside the gene matches: 4. In DNA, the CDR3 is TGTGCCAGCGCGGGACAGGGGGGTTACAATGAGCAGTTCTTC. Translating it yields CASAGQGGYNEQFF.

This chain uses TRBV9 with TRBJ2-5, with 9 bases that match TRBD2. Germline V gene sequence: CDR1 SGDLS, CDR2 YYNGEE. The J segment lost 2 bases and the V segment lost 4 bases, leaving 9 bases of the junction unmatched. The CDR3 has 16 amino acids. CDR3 bases: TGTGCCAGCAGCTCTCCCGGGACTAGCCTTCAAGAGACCCAGTACTTC. Translation gives CASSSPGTSLQETQYF.